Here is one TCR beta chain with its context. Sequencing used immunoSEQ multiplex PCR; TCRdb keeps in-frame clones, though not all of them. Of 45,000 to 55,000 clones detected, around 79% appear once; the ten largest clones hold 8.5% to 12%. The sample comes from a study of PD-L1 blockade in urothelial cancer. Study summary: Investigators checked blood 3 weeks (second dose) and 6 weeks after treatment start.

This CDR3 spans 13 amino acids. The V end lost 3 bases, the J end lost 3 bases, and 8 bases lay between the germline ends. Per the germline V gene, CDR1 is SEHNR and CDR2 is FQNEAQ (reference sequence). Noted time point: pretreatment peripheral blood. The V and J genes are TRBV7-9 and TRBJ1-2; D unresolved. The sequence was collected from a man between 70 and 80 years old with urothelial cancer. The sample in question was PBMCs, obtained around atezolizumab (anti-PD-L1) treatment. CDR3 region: CASSLSEYYGYTF. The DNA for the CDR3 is TGTGCCAGCAGCTTGTCGGAGTACTATGGCTACACCTTC.